These 32 T cell receptor beta chains were all obtained from the same sample, sequenced in a study of blood T cell repertoires in COVID-19. Libraries were prepared by immunoSEQ multiplex PCR; TCRdb keeps only in-frame clonotypes and omits some of them. The sample has around 200,000 clones; around 87% are singletons. The specimen sequenced was peripheral blood. These receptors originate from a woman aged 18-29 years who had recovered from COVID-19.

The chain uses TRBV7-6 and TRBJ1-5, with 7 nucleotides matching TRBD1. Germline CDR1 reads SGHVS; CDR2 reads FNYEAQ. Germline trimming cut 5 bases from V and 0 bases from J; bases unmatched to any gene: 4. There are 15 residues in the CDR3. The CDR3 nucleotides read TGTGCCAGCAGCCAGGGACAGAATAGCAATCAGCCCCAGCATTTT. Its translation is CASSQGQNSNQPQHF.

V and J are TRBV3-1 (or the pseudogene TRBV3-2) and TRBJ2-5, with 8 bases fitting TRBD2. This CDR3 has 15 amino acids. Per germline, CDR1 LGHDT and CDR2 YNNKEL (reference sequence). V dropped 8 bases and J dropped 5; count of bases not matched to a gene: 13. CDR3 in DNA: TGTGCCAGCTCGTCATCGTTAGCGGGGAGGGAGACCCAGTACTTC. This codes for CASSSSLAGRETQYF.

The J gene is TRBJ1-6, the V gene TRBV30, with 9 nucleotides matching TRBD1. The CDR3 covers 13 residues. V was pared by 8 bases and J by 8 bases, with 7 bases of the junction left unmatched. Germline V lookup: CDR1 GTSNPN, CDR2 SVGIG (reference sequence). The CDR3 protein is CAGNRGPDSPLHF. The CDR3 DNA reads as TGTGCCGGGAACAGGGGGCCGGATTCACCCCTCCACTTT.

The V gene is TRBV11-2, the J gene TRBJ2-3; no clear D gene. CDR1 is SGHAT and CDR2 is FQNNGV in the germline V gene. The CDR3 is 14 amino acids. V lost 3 bases and J 1 base, leaving 8 bases between the germline ends. The CDR3 is CASSFQARTDTQYF. Written as DNA, the CDR3 is TGTGCCAGCAGCTTCCAGGCCCGCACAGATACGCAGTATTTT. The variable domain in full, completed from reference TRBV11-2 and TRBJ2-3, reads EAGVAQSPRYKIIEKRQSVAFWCNPISGHATLYWYQQILGQGPKLLIQFQNNGVVDDSQLPKDRFSAERLKGVDSTLKIQPAKLEDSAVYLCASSFQARTDTQYFGPGTRLTVL.

V gene TRBV7-6 combines with J gene TRBJ2-2; the D gene is possibly TRBD2 (6 bases). The germline V gene has CDR1 SGHVS and CDR2 FNYEAQ. Trimming stripped 5 bases from V and 0 bases from J, with 16 bases between. CDR3 length: 17 amino acids. CDR3 DNA: TGTGCCAGCAGCCCCTACCGGGGGACCGCGAACACCGGGGAGCTGTTTTTT. Its translation is CASSPYRGTANTGELFF.

The chain carries TRBV6-2 or TRBV6-3 and TRBJ1-2, with a tentative D call TRBD1 (6 bases). CDR1 is MNHEY and CDR2 is SVGEGT in the germline V gene. The CDR3 is 16 amino acids. V lost 0 bases and J lost 0, with 11 bases in between. The CDR3 DNA follows: TGTGCCAGCAGTTACTCGCGGACAGCCGCTAACTATGGCTACACCTTC. It encodes CASSYSRTAANYGYTF.

The chain links TRBV3-1 (or the pseudogene TRBV3-2) to TRBJ1-4, with 7 bases aligning to TRBD1. The J segment lost 4 bases and the V segment lost 5 bases, leaving 7 bases of the junction unmatched. Germline lookup yields CDR1 LGHDT and CDR2 YNNKEL (reference sequence). There are 15 residues in the CDR3. The DNA for the CDR3 is TGTGCCAGCAGCTTCGGACAGGTCGTTAATGAAAAACTGTTTTTT. Amino acid sequence: CASSFGQVVNEKLFF.

This chain connects TRBV4-2 to TRBJ1-5, with 10 bases matching TRBD1. From germline, CDR1 is LGHNA and CDR2 YNFKEQ. The CDR3 is made up of 16 amino acids. V lost 1 base and J lost 5; bases outside the gene matches: 5. CDR3 region: CASSQGDRGRDQPQHF. The CDR3 coding sequence is TGTGCCAGCAGCCAAGGGGACAGGGGAAGAGATCAGCCCCAGCATTTT.

The chain couples TRBV4-2 to TRBJ1-2, with D maybe TRBD1 (5 bases). The germline V and J ends were trimmed by 3 bases and 0 bases, with 11 bases remaining between them. Germline loops: CDR1 LGHNA, CDR2 YNFKEQ. There are 15 residues in the CDR3. The CDR3 here is CASSHPLGANYGYTF. The CDR3 DNA follows: TGTGCCAGCAGCCACCCCTTAGGGGCTAACTATGGCTACACCTTC.

The gene calls are TRBV18 and TRBJ2-3, with 8 bases lining up with TRBD2. The CDR3 spans 16 residues. Germline lookup yields CDR1 KGHSH and CDR2 LQKENI. The junction had 4 bases not matched to a gene; V was cut back by 2 bases and J by 0 bases. The CDR3 loop is CASSPFTSGSTDTQYF. In nucleotides, the CDR3 is TGTGCCAGCTCACCATTCACTAGCGGTAGCACAGATACGCAGTATTTT.

The chain joins TRBV7-2 to TRBJ2-7, with 7 positions matching TRBD2. The CDR3 is made up of 11 amino acids. The V segment lost 4 bases and the J segment 7 bases; nucleotides outside the gene matches: 1. Germline V gene data show CDR1 as SGHTA and CDR2 as FQGNSA. This CDR3 is CASSWGGEQYF. DNA for the CDR3: TGTGCCAGCAGCTGGGGGGGGGAGCAGTACTTC.

This sequence joins TRBV6-2 or TRBV6-3 and TRBJ1-1; no reliable D call. This CDR3 comprises 13 residues. Trimming shortened V by 2 bases and J by 1 base, and 5 bases separated the two germline ends. Germline assignment: CDR1 MNHEY and CDR2 SVGEGT. The CDR3 sequence: CASSYNGNTEAFF. The DNA of the CDR3 is TGTGCCAGCAGTTACAACGGGAACACTGAAGCTTTCTTT.

V and J are TRBV4-3 and TRBJ2-3; weak D call: TRBD2 (5 bases). Germline V gives CDR1 LGHNA, CDR2 YSLEER. CDR3 length equals 14 residues. V lost 1 base, J lost 4 bases, and 9 bases lay in between. CDR3 in DNA: TGCGCCAGCAGCCAAGGGGGAGCGGCAGATACGCAGTATTTT. Translated: CASSQGGAADTQYF.

The rearrangement joins TRBV27 to TRBJ2-1; no clear D. The germline CDR1 and CDR2 sequences are MNHEY and SMNVEV (reference sequence). V was shortened by 2 bases and J by 6 bases, with 8 bases between the two germline ends. This CDR3 spans 13 amino acids. In DNA, the CDR3 is TGTGCCAGCAGTTTAATTCGGTTCAATGAGCAGTTCTTC. Amino acid sequence: CASSLIRFNEQFF.

The table lists this clone with a count of one. The gene calls are TRBV6-1 and TRBJ1-1; D is unresolved. Germline lookup yields CDR1 MNHNS and CDR2 SASEGT. With 1 base removed from V and 6 bases from J, the gap between germline ends came to 9 bases. The length of the CDR3 is 13 residues. The CDR3 spells CASSEGKRPEAFF. The CDR3 region has the DNA TGTGCCAGCAGTGAAGGGAAGAGGCCTGAAGCTTTCTTT.

The chain joins TRBV9 to TRBJ2-7; D unclear. The CDR3 is made up of 13 amino acids. Germline CDR1 SGDLS, CDR2 YYNGEE. The V gene lost 3 bases and the J gene lost 4 bases, with 11 bases spanning the gap. CDR3 amino acids: CASSGGYSYEQYF. CDR3 bases: TGTGCCAGCAGCGGAGGTTACTCGTACGAGCAGTACTTC.

This CDR3 reads CASSQEVRTSGGKRTQYF. DNA for the CDR3: TGTGCCAGCAGCCAAGAAGTCCGGACTAGCGGGGGGAAGAGGACCCAGTACTTC. The rearrangement uses TRBV3-1 (or the pseudogene TRBV3-2) and TRBJ2-5; 14 bases agree with TRBD2. The CDR3 extends over 18 amino acids. CDR1 is LGHDT, CDR2 YNNKEL, per germline (reference sequence). The trim removed 0 bases at V and 7 bases at J, leaving 10 bases unmatched.

The V and J genes are TRBV19 and TRBJ2-6, with a weak D call TRBD1 (6 bases). Germline CDR1 reads LNHDA; CDR2 reads SQIVND (reference sequence). This CDR3 is built from 15 residues. The ends were cut back, 3 bases at V and 4 bases at J, with 10 bases in the middle. CDR3 in DNA: TGTGCCAGTAGTATGGCAGGGGCCGGGGCCAACGTCCTGACTTTC. Translation gives CASSMAGAGANVLTF.

This chain uses TRBV2 with TRBJ1-4; TRBD1 matches 8 bases. Germline CDR1 SNHLY, CDR2 FYNNEI. The V segment lost 6 bases and the J segment 8 bases; nucleotides outside the gene matches: 5. This CDR3 region has 13 residues. CDR3 amino acids: CASRGQGEEKLFF. CDR3 nucleotides: TGTGCCAGCAGAGGACAGGGCGAGGAAAAACTGTTTTTT.

The chain couples TRBV4-3 to TRBJ1-6, with 9 bases identical to TRBD1. Trimming took 0 bases from V and 9 from J; bases not matched to a gene: 9. This CDR3 spans 17 amino acids. Germline values: CDR1 LGHNA, CDR2 YSLEER. In DNA, the CDR3 is TGCGCCAGCAGCCAAGATATGCCCGACAGGGGGGCTTCACCCCTCCACTTT. Translating it yields CASSQDMPDRGASPLHF.

The CDR3 sequence is CASSQDSGTGYEKLFF. The CDR3 DNA reads as TGTGCCAGCAGCCAAGATTCCGGGACAGGGTATGAAAAACTGTTTTTT. This rearrangement joins TRBV4-2 to TRBJ1-4, with TRBD1 identical over 9 bases. V dropped 0 bases and J dropped 6; count of bases not matched to a gene: 5. CDR3 length equals 16 residues. Germline loops: CDR1 LGHNA, CDR2 YNFKEQ.

The genes are TRBV6-1 and TRBJ1-2; D is unclear. CDR1 is MNHNS, CDR2 SASEGT, per germline. The CDR3 loop spans 15 amino acids. V was cut by 3 bases and J by 3 bases, with 14 bases left in between. CDR3 DNA sequence: TGTGCCAGCAGTGACGGTAGCCGAGGCCACTATGGCTACACCTTC. The encoded protein is CASSDGSRGHYGYTF.

The chain has TRBV25-1 and TRBJ1-2; TRBD1 agrees at 7 bases. Germline CDR1 and CDR2: MGHDK and SYGVNS. With V trimmed by 2 bases and J by 6 bases, 9 bases remained unmatched. This CDR3 region has 15 residues. The DNA of the CDR3 is TGTGCCAGCAGTGAAAGAAGACAGGGTTGGGATGGCTACACCTTC. Translated, it gives CASSERRQGWDGYTF.

The V gene is TRBV3-1 (or the pseudogene TRBV3-2), the J gene TRBJ1-3; the D is unclear. Germline-derived CDR1 and CDR2 are LGHDT and YNNKEL (reference sequence). This CDR3 spans 16 amino acids. The V gene lost 3 bases and the J gene lost 0 bases, with 12 bases spanning the gap. CDR3 DNA sequence: TGTGCCAGCAGCCAGTGCGAGCATTTCTCTGGAAACACCATATATTTT. Protein product: CASSQCEHFSGNTIYF.

Written as DNA, the CDR3 is TGTGCCAGCAGCCAAGAGGCAGCAGGCTCCTACAATGAGCAGTTCTTC. It encodes CASSQEAAGSYNEQFF. This chain uses TRBV4-2 with TRBJ2-1; D unresolved. The V gene's germline CDR1 is LGHNA and CDR2 YNFKEQ. The CDR3 length is 16 residues. The V end lost 0 bases, the J end lost 0 bases, and 9 bases lay between the germline ends.

The chain combines TRBV7-3 with TRBJ2-2; 7 bases agree with TRBD2. Trimming took 5 bases from V and 4 from J; bases not matched to a gene: 4. Germline values: CDR1 SGHTA, CDR2 FQGTGA. This CDR3 region has 14 residues. In nucleotides, the CDR3 is TGTGCCAGCAGCCTACTAGCGAGCACCGGGGAGCTGTTTTTT. Residues: CASSLLASTGELFF.

The rearrangement joins TRBV7-3 to TRBJ2-5; 7 bases agree with TRBD2. Germline V gene lookup returns CDR1 SGHTA and CDR2 FQGTGA. Losses at the gene ends were 5 bases for V and 5 bases for J; bases not matched to a gene: 11. The CDR3 spans 15 residues. The CDR3 DNA reads TGTGCCAGCAGCATAGCGGGCCCCGACGGGGAGACCCAGTACTTC. This sequence encodes CASSIAGPDGETQYF.

This sequence joins TRBV30 and TRBJ2-4, with 7 bases identical to TRBD2. Trimming took 0 bases from V and 7 from J; bases not matched to a gene: 3. Looked up from germline, CDR1 is GTSNPN and CDR2 is SVGIG (reference sequence). This CDR3 spans 13 amino acids. The CDR3 sequence: CAWSVTAGNIQYF. DNA of the CDR3: TGTGCCTGGAGTGTTACAGCGGGGAACATTCAGTACTTC.

This chain connects TRBV9 to TRBJ2-2; tentatively, D is TRBD2 (6 bases). V shed 6 bases and J shed 7 bases, with 16 bases lying between them. CDR3 length: 14 amino acids. Germline loops: CDR1 SGDLS, CDR2 YYNGEE. Written as DNA, the CDR3 is TGTGCCAGCACCGCCCCGGGGGAGATCGGGGAGCTGTTTTTT. Translating it yields CASTAPGEIGELFF.

V is TRBV6-4 and J is TRBJ1-2, with 9 bases identical to TRBD1. Looked up from germline, CDR1 is MRHNA and CDR2 is SNTAGT. The CDR3 runs 14 residues. The V gene end was trimmed by 3 bases and the J gene end by 8 bases; junction bases not matched to a gene: 7. In nucleotides, the CDR3 is TGTGCCAGCAGTGATTCACAGGGGGCGGCCGGCTACACCTTC. Residues: CASSDSQGAAGYTF.

The CDR3 reads CASSLTSGRGAKNIQYF. The DNA of the CDR3 is TGCGCCAGCAGCTTGACTAGCGGGAGGGGAGCCAAAAACATTCAGTACTTC. The J gene is TRBJ2-4, the V gene TRBV5-1; 13 bases are a match to TRBD2. There are 17 residues in the CDR3. V lost 1 base to trimming and J lost 0 bases; unmatched junction nucleotides: 1. Germline V gene sequence: CDR1 SGHRS, CDR2 YFSETQ.

This chain links TRBV3-1 (or the pseudogene TRBV3-2) with TRBJ1-6; TRBD1 matches at 8 bases. This CDR3 spans 14 amino acids. Germline V gene sequence: CDR1 LGHDT, CDR2 YNNKEL (reference sequence). V gave up 7 bases and J gave up 9 bases; unmatched junction bases: 8. Here the CDR3 reads CASTHGQGGSPLHF. In nucleotides, the CDR3 is TGTGCCAGCACCCACGGACAGGGCGGTTCACCCCTCCACTTT.